The sequence of this TCR beta chain was determined in a study of vaccination and CD4 T cells after COVID-19. For this clonotype: As yet, its antigen is unknown.

Cultured CD4+ T-cell DNA underwent Oncomine TCR Beta short-read sequencing. TCRdb reprocessed the PCR reads with MiXCR, giving one entry per CDR3 protein. There are roughly 15,000 distinct CDR3 sequences in the sample; more than 70% occur only once, and roughly 9.8% lies in the top ten. The treatment: roughly 11-day PBMC culture with coronavirus spike peptide pools or control peptides (ViraFEST assay). CDR1 is MNHEY, CDR2 SMNVEV, per germline (reference sequence). The CDR3 loop spans 16 amino acids. V shed 5 bases and J shed 0 bases, with 16 bases lying between them. This receptor was taken from a human donor who had recovered from COVID-19. The chain employs TRBV27 and TRBJ1-1; D not certain. The sample was CD4+ T cells from blood, cultured in vitro. As DNA, the CDR3 is TGTGCCAGCAGTCCCTACGACATAGGGATGAACACTGAAGCTTTCTTT. This translates into CASSPYDIGMNTEAFF.